This T cell receptor (beta chain) is from a study of control samples from healthy donors and cancer patients. Germline V gene sequence: CDR1 LNHDA, CDR2 SQIVND (reference sequence). This CDR3 is built from 15 residues. V was clipped by 3 bases and J by 4 bases, with 15 bases between them. TCRdb's copy holds only in-frame clones and misses some; the assay was immunoSEQ multiplex PCR. The sample holds around 100,000 clones, approximately 90% seen once. This clone was counted a single time. The genes are TRBV19 and TRBJ1-2, with D perhaps matching TRBD1 (5 bases). The source material was PBMCs. The sequence derives from a man aged 60 to 69 with lung cancer. The CDR3 loop is CASSIGAGYGYGYTF. CDR3 nucleotides: TGTGCCAGTAGTATTGGGGCAGGGTATGGCTATGGCTACACCTTC. The full variable domain, completed using reference TRBV19 and TRBJ1-2, is DGGITQSPKYLFRKEGQNVTLSCEQNLNHDAMYWYRQDPGQGLRLIYYSQIVNDFQKGDIAEGYSVSREKKESFPLTVTSAQKNPTAFYLCASSIGAGYGYGYTFGSGTRLTVV.